This T cell receptor (beta chain) is drawn from a study of beta chain features in type 1 diabetes. On the study more broadly: Healthy donors and patients had similar age, gender and cell yields.

V trimming: 4 bases; J trimming: 2 bases; junction bases outside the gene matches: 5. The V gene's germline CDR1 is SGHRS and CDR2 YFSETQ. The CDR3 covers 15 residues. Study findings and constraints: Insertions at VDJ junctions were less frequent in type 1 diabetes patients. These patients also deleted more nucleotides at the same junctions.

One heparinised draw of blood, averaging approximately 110 mL, came from each donor. It was via CD45RO/CCR7/CD25/CD127/CD95/CD27 that CD4+ naive, central memory, regulatory and stem cell-like memory cells were sorted. Notes on this clone: Antigen specificity is unknown.

The whole isolated RNA underwent reverse transcription, so sequencing captured expressed TCRB transcripts. TCRdb keeps only in-frame clones here, not all; method: immunoSEQ multiplex PCR. The repertoire holds approximately 380,000 clones, with over 12% as singletons. The material sequenced was naive CD4+ T cells from blood. This receptor was identified in a woman between 18 and 30 years old in good health. The rearrangement joins TRBV5-1 to TRBJ2-3; 9 nucleotides agree with TRBD1. CDR3 region: CASSRTGENTDTQYF. CDR3 DNA sequence: TGCGCCAGCAGCCGGACAGGGGAGAACACAGATACGCAGTATTTT.